What follows are 20 T cell receptor beta chains derived from one specimen sequenced in a study of cytomegalovirus exposure and HLA in healthy donors. Only in-frame clones appear in the TCRdb table, and some are missing; sequencing was by immunoSEQ multiplex PCR. Of 85,000 to 120,000 clones listed, approximately 90% are singletons. The source material was PBMCs. Receptor source: a woman between 18 and 30 years old in good health and CMV-seropositive.

The chain employs TRBV6-5 and TRBJ1-5, with a possible D match to TRBD1 (6 bases). V was trimmed by 4 bases and J by 2 bases, leaving 15 bases between them. The length of the CDR3 is 16 residues. CDR1 is MNHEY and CDR2 is SVGAGI in the germline V gene. This CDR3 is CASSSRGRDRNQPQHF. The CDR3 DNA is TGTGCCAGCAGTTCGAGGGGGAGGGATCGCAATCAGCCCCAGCATTTT.

This rearrangement joins TRBV28 to TRBJ2-3, with D maybe TRBD2 (5 bases). Trimming took 6 bases from V and 0 from J, leaving 10 bases between them. Germline assignment: CDR1 MDHEN and CDR2 SYDVKM. This CDR3 has 14 amino acids. CDR3 coding DNA: TGTGCCAGCAGATTACAGCGGAGCACAGATACGCAGTATTTT. This translates into CASRLQRSTDTQYF.

The chain employs TRBV6-5 and TRBJ1-3; 7 nucleotides line up with TRBD1. Germline CDR1 and CDR2: MNHEY and SVGAGI. This CDR3 region has 14 residues. V was pared by 7 bases and J by 0 bases, with 3 bases of the junction left unmatched. CDR3 in amino acids: CASTGGSSGNTIYF. The CDR3 nucleotides are TGTGCCAGCACAGGGGGGAGCTCTGGAAACACCATATATTTT.

This chain connects TRBV4-1 to TRBJ2-6; D perhaps matches TRBD1 (5 bases). This CDR3 spans 18 amino acids. Trimming stripped 0 bases from V and 0 bases from J, with 12 bases between. Germline V CDR1 and CDR2: MGHRA, YSYEKL. The CDR3 region has the DNA TGCGCCAGCAGCCAAGATGGTCCGACAGCCTCTGGGGCCAACGTCCTGACTTTC. Translation gives CASSQDGPTASGANVLTF.

The chain couples TRBV6-1 to TRBJ2-3; TRBD1 is a possible D gene (6 bases). V lost 7 bases and J lost 1, with 12 bases in between. Looked up from germline, CDR1 is MNHNS and CDR2 is SASEGT. The CDR3 extends over 14 amino acids. The CDR3 region is CASILRGGTDTQYF. DNA of the CDR3: TGTGCCAGCATACTCAGGGGCGGCACAGATACGCAGTATTTT.

The genes are TRBV9 and TRBJ1-4, with D uncertain. CDR1 SGDLS and CDR2 YYNGEE come from the germline V gene. V shed 0 bases and J shed 7 bases, with 10 bases lying between them. The CDR3 runs 14 residues. The CDR3 region has the DNA TGTGCCAGCAGCGTAGAGCCGGGAGGTGAAAAACTGTTTTTT. This sequence encodes CASSVEPGGEKLFF.

There are a few counts of this clone. This rearrangement joins TRBV15 to TRBJ2-3; D possibly corresponds to TRBD2 (5 bases). Germline values: CDR1 LNHNV, CDR2 YYDKDF (reference sequence). V lost 0 bases, J lost 0 bases, and 7 bases lay in between. The CDR3 consists of 15 residues. The CDR3 bases are TGTGCCACCAGCAGAGATCTAGCTAGCACAGATACGCAGTATTTT. This sequence encodes CATSRDLASTDTQYF.

The J gene is TRBJ2-7, the V gene TRBV7-9; TRBD1 might be the D (6 bases). CDR3 size: 12 residues. Germline values: CDR1 SEHNR, CDR2 FQNEAQ (reference sequence). The V end lost 7 bases, the J end lost 7 bases, and 14 bases lay between the germline ends. The CDR3 DNA reads as TGTGCCAGCAAGATTTCCCAGGGGGAGCAGTACTTC. This codes for CASKISQGEQYF.

The gene calls are TRBV28 and TRBJ2-2, with 8 bases matching TRBD2. The CDR3 sequence is 16 residues long. The germline gives CDR1 MDHEN, CDR2 SYDVKM. Losses at the gene ends were 2 bases for V and 2 bases for J; bases not matched to a gene: 4. The CDR3 DNA reads as TGTGCCAGCAGTTTAAGGAGCGGGGGCAACACCGGGGAGCTGTTTTTT. Its translation is CASSLRSGGNTGELFF.

V is TRBV2 and J is TRBJ1-1; 9 bases line up with TRBD1. This CDR3 contains 13 residues. J lost 3 bases, V lost 5 bases, and 1 base had no gene match. CDR1 SNHLY and CDR2 FYNNEI come from the germline V gene. CDR3 in amino acids: CASSTGGHTEAFF. DNA of the CDR3: TGTGCCAGCAGTACAGGGGGCCACACTGAAGCTTTCTTT.

The chain recombines TRBV18 with TRBJ1-6; D possibly corresponds to TRBD1 (6 bases). With 3 bases removed from V and 7 bases from J, the gap between germline ends came to 16 bases. CDR3 length: 16 residues. Germline V gene sequence: CDR1 KGHSH, CDR2 LQKENI. The DNA for the CDR3 is TGTGCCAGCTCACCCCAGAATGGGGGCGGCAATTCACCCCTCCACTTT. Amino acids: CASSPQNGGGNSPLHF.

The chain employs TRBV27 and TRBJ2-2, with 12 bases aligning to TRBD2. Germline V CDR1 and CDR2: MNHEY, SMNVEV (reference sequence). The CDR3 runs 16 residues. V was pared by 5 bases and J by 3 bases, with 4 bases of the junction left unmatched. CDR3 sequence: CASSPLAGGYTGELFF. The CDR3 DNA follows: TGTGCCAGCAGTCCCCTAGCGGGGGGGTACACCGGGGAGCTGTTTTTT.

The chain is built from TRBV4-3 and TRBJ1-5; D is ambiguous. V was shortened by 0 bases and J by 1 base, with 16 bases between the two germline ends. The CDR3 sequence is 18 residues long. Germline V lookup: CDR1 LGHNA, CDR2 YSLEER. Here the CDR3 reads CASSQDDLDYRSNQPQHF. CDR3 DNA sequence: TGCGCCAGCAGCCAAGATGATCTCGACTATAGGAGCAATCAGCCCCAGCATTTT.

The V and J genes are TRBV5-6 and TRBJ1-2; 12 bases fit TRBD1. CDR1 and CDR2 from the germline V gene are SGHDT and YYEEEE. V shed 4 bases and J 4 bases; nucleotides not matched to a gene: 5. The CDR3 length is 15 residues. The CDR3 DNA reads TGTGCCAGCAGCAGGGGACAGGGGGCGAGCTATGGCTACACCTTC. It specifies CASSRGQGASYGYTF. Variable domain in full (rest from reference TRBV5-6 and TRBJ1-2): DAGVTQSPTHLIKTRGQQVTLRCSPKSGHDTVSWYQQALGQGPQFIFQYYEEEERQRGNFPDRFSGHQFPNYSSELNVNALLLGDSALYLCASSRGQGASYGYTFGSGTRLTVV.

V is TRBV5-1 and J is TRBJ1-1; D is unresolved. Germline V lookup: CDR1 SGHRS, CDR2 YFSETQ. This CDR3 comprises 14 residues. Trimming removed 0 bases from V and 1 base from J, with 7 bases in between. The CDR3: CASSLAGQNTEAFF. CDR3 DNA: TGCGCCAGCAGCTTGGCTGGGCAGAACACTGAAGCTTTCTTT. The whole variable domain, remainder taken from reference TRBV5-1 and TRBJ1-1, is KAGVTQTPRYLIKTRGQQVTLSCSPISGHRSVSWYQQTPGQGLQFLFEYFSETQRNKGNFPGRFSGRQFSNSRSEMNVSTLELGDSALYLCASSLAGQNTEAFFGQGTRLTVV.

The chain employs TRBV6-1 and TRBJ1-5; D unresolved. This CDR3 is 12 amino acids long. CDR1 and CDR2 (germline): MNHNS, SASEGT. Trimming left V 0 bases short and J 7 bases short, with 4 bases between. DNA for the CDR3: TGTGCCAGCAGTGAAGCTCGGCAGCCCCAGCATTTT. It encodes CASSEARQPQHF.

This clone was detected only once. This sequence joins TRBV7-6 and TRBJ2-7; TRBD2 matches at 7 bases. CDR1 and CDR2 (germline): SGHVS, FNYEAQ. J lost 5 bases, V lost 1 base, and 8 bases had no gene match. This CDR3 is built from 15 residues. DNA for the CDR3: TGTGCCAGCAGCTTAGATATGGGGGGGTCCCACGAGCAGTACTTC. It yields the protein CASSLDMGGSHEQYF.

V usage is TRBV5-4 and J usage is TRBJ2-5; D unresolved. Germline assignment: CDR1 SGHNT and CDR2 YYREEE (reference sequence). The CDR3 covers 14 residues. Trimming stripped 0 bases from V and 3 bases from J, with 9 bases between. CDR3 DNA: TGTGCCAGCAGCTTGGCGATCCCTAAAGAGACCCAGTACTTC. Protein: CASSLAIPKETQYF.

V gene TRBV6-5 combines with J gene TRBJ1-2; D may be TRBD1 (5 bases). This CDR3 contains 14 residues. Germline lookup yields CDR1 MNHEY and CDR2 SVGAGI. The V end was cut by 2 bases, the J end by 3 bases, with 10 bases between. The CDR3 DNA sequence: TGTGCCAGCAGTTACGTGGGGGGATACTATGGCTACACCTTC. Translation gives CASSYVGGYYGYTF.

This chain links TRBV28 with TRBJ2-1; D gene ambiguous. CDR1 is MDHEN, CDR2 SYDVKM, per germline. The CDR3 is made up of 11 amino acids. V was cut by 6 bases and J by 12 bases, with 12 bases left in between. The CDR3 here is CASSGLVGQFF. In DNA, the CDR3 is TGTGCCAGCAGCGGTCTGGTTGGGCAGTTCTTC.